One sample yielded the 9 T cell receptor beta chains listed below, sequenced in a study of metastatic and nonmetastatic thyroid tumors. Ahead of thyroid surgery, no patient had received treatment of any kind. TCRdb re-clonotyped the PCR reads via MiXCR. The data show 5,700 or so clones, around 37% seen once. Material: adjacent normal tissue. All receptors derive from a female donor with papillary thyroid cancer or a benign thyroid nodule (not recorded which). Some clones in this sample may be carry-over from other donors' samples.

The J gene is TRBJ1-1, the V gene TRBV9, with 8 bases that match TRBD1. The CDR3 is 16 amino acids. CDR1 SGDLS and CDR2 YYNGEE come from the germline V gene. V lost 3 bases to trimming and J lost 6 bases; unmatched junction nucleotides: 13. This chain's CDR3 is CASSAGQGNIIAEAFF. In DNA, the CDR3 is TGTGCCAGCAGCGCAGGACAGGGAAACATCATCGCTGAAGCTTTCTTT.

This clone was picked up a small number of times. The genes are TRBV28 and TRBJ2-3; 9 bases match TRBD1. The trim removed 8 bases at V and 3 bases at J, leaving 15 bases unmatched. Germline assignment: CDR1 MDHEN and CDR2 SYDVKM. This CDR3 spans 17 amino acids. DNA for the CDR3: TGTGCCAGCGCTGATGACAAGGGACAGGGAGGGACAGATACGCAGTATTTT. Protein sequence: CASADDKGQGGTDTQYF.

With respect to this clone: The germline gene is not matched at one end of the junction; a read error may be the cause. The chain has TRBV19 and TRBJ1-1; no clear D gene. The CDR3 spans 18 residues. The germline CDR1 and CDR2 sequences are LNHDA and SQIVND (reference sequence). The CDR3 DNA reads as TGTGCCAGTAGATGGGATGGAGGTTCGGAGAAGTTGAACACTGAATCTTTCTTT. Translated: CASRWDGGSEKLNTESFF.

On this clone: A junction end diverges from the germline sequence, so it may reflect a read error. V and J are TRBV30 and TRBJ1-4; D gene uncertain. Germline V gene data show CDR1 as GTSNPN and CDR2 as SVGIG (reference sequence). The CDR3 is made up of 12 amino acids. The chain's CDR3 is CAWMVGYQKLFF. CDR3 in DNA: TGTGCCTGGATGGTGGGATATCAAAAATTGTTTTTT. The full variable domain, in which reference TRBV30 and TRBJ1-4 provide the parts outside the CDR3, is SQTIHQWPATLVQPVGSPLSLECTVEGTSNPNLYWYRQAAGRGLQLLFYSVGIGQISSEVPQNLSASRPQDRQFILSSKKLLLSDSGFYLCAWMVGYQKLFFGSGTQLSVL.

Ten or more counts support this clone. The gene calls are TRBV19 and TRBJ1-1; D is possibly TRBD1 (6 bases). The CDR3 has 12 amino acids. Between the trimmed V and J ends, which lost 8 bases and 12 bases, there was a span of 19 bases. Germline V CDR1 and CDR2: LNHDA, SQIVND (reference sequence). Written as DNA, the CDR3 is TGTGCCAGTGGTGACGTCGGGACAAAGACTTTCTTT. Translation gives CASGDVGTKTFF.

The chain uses TRBV13 and TRBJ2-3; 10 bases agree with TRBD2. Trimming at V came to 4 bases and at J to 2 bases, leaving 3 bases not matched to a gene. The CDR3 extends over 15 amino acids. In germline, CDR1 is PRHDT, CDR2 FYEKMQ (reference sequence). The CDR3 bases are TGTGCCAGCAGCTCGGGACTAGCGCCCACAGATACGCAGTATTTT. Translated: CASSSGLAPTDTQYF.

The DNA of the CDR3 is TGTGCCAGCAAATCCAAAAATTTCGACAGAGAGCAGTACTTC. Translation gives CASKSKNFDREQYF. This chain connects TRBV6-2 or TRBV6-3 to TRBJ2-7, with TRBD1 as a possible D gene (5 bases). The CDR3 length is 14 residues. Trimming removed 7 bases from V and 7 bases from J, with 20 bases in between. In germline, CDR1 is MNHEY, CDR2 SVGEGT.

The J gene is TRBJ1-1, the V gene TRBV7-3; D is possibly TRBD1 (6 bases). Germline CDR1 and CDR2: SGHTA and FQGTGA. This CDR3 region has 14 residues. Trimming removed 5 bases from V and 1 base from J, with 11 bases in between. The CDR3 is CASSKTGPNTEAFF. DNA for the CDR3: TGTGCCAGCAGCAAAACAGGGCCGAACACTGAAGCTTTCTTT.

V usage is TRBV20-1 and J usage is TRBJ2-1, with 10 bases aligning to TRBD2. Germline assignment: CDR1 DFQATT and CDR2 SNEGSKA (reference sequence). Unmatched junction bases numbered 9, after V lost 0 bases and J lost 10 bases. This CDR3 comprises 15 residues. CDR3 sequence reads: CSARDHLAGVPEQFF. Here the CDR3 DNA reads TGCAGTGCTAGAGATCACCTAGCGGGAGTCCCCGAGCAGTTCTTC.